This entry concerns a single T cell receptor beta chain. The data belong to a study of blood T cell repertoires in COVID-19. Study overall: Acute-phase and convalescent COVID-19 samples originated in the United States, Italy and Spain. The cDNA or gDNA used as material had been derived from T cells, B-cell-depleted T cells, or PBMCs.

V lost 0 bases, J lost 1 base, and 5 bases stayed unmatched. Germline CDR1 and CDR2: ENHRY and SYGVKD. The CDR3 sequence is 17 residues long. Study processing details: Counts of nucleated cells, estimated from reference gene primer amplification, were obtained. Data came from immunoSEQ multiplex PCR; TCRdb stores just in-frame clones and leaves some out. Clonal size and the V and J genes are those of that table, whereas D and trimming came from the DNA. The data show some 40,000 clones, approximately 71% seen once. This sequence was found in a man older than 75 with acute or convalescent COVID-19. Sample: peripheral blood. This sequence joins TRBV10-3 and TRBJ2-2, with TRBD1 identical over 7 bases. The CDR3 coding sequence is TGTGCCATCAGTGAGTCGTCTCGGACAGGGAACACCGGGGAGCTGTTTTTT. Encoded protein: CAISESSRTGNTGELFF.